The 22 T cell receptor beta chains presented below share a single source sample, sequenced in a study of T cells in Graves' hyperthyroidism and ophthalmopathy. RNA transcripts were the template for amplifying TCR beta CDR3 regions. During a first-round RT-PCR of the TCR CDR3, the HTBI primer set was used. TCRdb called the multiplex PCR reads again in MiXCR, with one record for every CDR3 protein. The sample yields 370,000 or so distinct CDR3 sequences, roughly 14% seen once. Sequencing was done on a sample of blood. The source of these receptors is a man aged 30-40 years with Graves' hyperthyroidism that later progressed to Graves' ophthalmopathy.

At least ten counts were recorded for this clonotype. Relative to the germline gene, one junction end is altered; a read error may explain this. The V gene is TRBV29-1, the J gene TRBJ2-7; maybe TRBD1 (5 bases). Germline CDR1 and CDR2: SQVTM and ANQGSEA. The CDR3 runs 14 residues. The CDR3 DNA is TGCAGCGTTGAAGGGAAGACAGACTCCTACGAACAGTACTTC. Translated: CSVEGKTDSYEQYF.

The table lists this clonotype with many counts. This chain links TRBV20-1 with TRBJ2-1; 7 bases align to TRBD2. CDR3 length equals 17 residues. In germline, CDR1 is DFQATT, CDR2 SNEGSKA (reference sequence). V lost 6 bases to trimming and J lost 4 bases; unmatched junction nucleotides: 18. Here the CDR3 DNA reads TGCAGTGCCACCGGGACCACTACTATGGGACTATACAATGAGCAGTTCTTC. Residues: CSATGTTTMGLYNEQFF.

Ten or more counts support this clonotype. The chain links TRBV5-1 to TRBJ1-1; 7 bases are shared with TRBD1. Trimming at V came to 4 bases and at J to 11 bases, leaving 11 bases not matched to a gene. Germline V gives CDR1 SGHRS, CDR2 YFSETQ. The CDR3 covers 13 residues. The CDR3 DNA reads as TGCGCCAGCAGCGAAAGGACAGGCCGGGGGGCTTTCTTT. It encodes CASSERTGRGAFF.

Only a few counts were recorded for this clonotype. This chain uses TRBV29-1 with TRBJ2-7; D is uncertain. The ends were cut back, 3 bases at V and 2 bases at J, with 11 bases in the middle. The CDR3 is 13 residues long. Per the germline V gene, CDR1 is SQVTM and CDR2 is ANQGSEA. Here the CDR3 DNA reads TGCAGCGTTGATCTGCAGGATACCTACGAGCAGTACTTC. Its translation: CSVDLQDTYEQYF.

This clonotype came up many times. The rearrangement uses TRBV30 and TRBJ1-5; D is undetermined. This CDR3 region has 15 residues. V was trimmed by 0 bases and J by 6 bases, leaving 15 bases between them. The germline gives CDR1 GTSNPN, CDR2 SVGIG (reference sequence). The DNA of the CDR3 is TGTGCCTGGAGTGTGGATCCTGTGGGTACTCAGCCCCAGCATTTT. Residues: CAWSVDPVGTQPQHF.

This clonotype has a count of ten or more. For the CDR3, the DNA is TGTGCCAGCAGACCTCCGGGACAGGACTATGGCTACACCTTC. Protein product: CASRPPGQDYGYTF. The rearrangement joins TRBV2 to TRBJ1-2; 8 bases fit TRBD1. This CDR3 is 14 amino acids long. J gave up 3 bases and V 6 bases, and 6 bases lay outside the gene matches. Germline CDR1 SNHLY, CDR2 FYNNEI.

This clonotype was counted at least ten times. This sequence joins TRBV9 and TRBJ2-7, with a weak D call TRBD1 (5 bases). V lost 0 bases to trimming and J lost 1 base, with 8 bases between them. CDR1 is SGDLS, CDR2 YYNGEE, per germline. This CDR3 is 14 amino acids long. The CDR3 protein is CASSVAKGSYEQYF. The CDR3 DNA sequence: TGTGCCAGCAGCGTAGCTAAGGGGTCCTACGAGCAGTACTTC.

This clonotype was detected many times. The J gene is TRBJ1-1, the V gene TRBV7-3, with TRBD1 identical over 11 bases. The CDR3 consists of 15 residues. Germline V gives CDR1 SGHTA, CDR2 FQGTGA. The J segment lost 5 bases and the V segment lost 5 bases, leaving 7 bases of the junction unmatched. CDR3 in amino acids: CASSRTGGGGTEAFF. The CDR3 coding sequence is TGTGCCAGCAGCCGGACAGGGGGCGGAGGGACTGAAGCTTTCTTT.

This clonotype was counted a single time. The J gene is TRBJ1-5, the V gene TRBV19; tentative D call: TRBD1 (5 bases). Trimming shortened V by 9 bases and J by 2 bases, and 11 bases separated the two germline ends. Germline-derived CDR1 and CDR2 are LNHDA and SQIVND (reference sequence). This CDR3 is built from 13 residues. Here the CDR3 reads CASRVFGNQPQHF. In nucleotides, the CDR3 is TGTGCCAGCAGGGTTTTTGGCAATCAGCCCCAGCATTTT.

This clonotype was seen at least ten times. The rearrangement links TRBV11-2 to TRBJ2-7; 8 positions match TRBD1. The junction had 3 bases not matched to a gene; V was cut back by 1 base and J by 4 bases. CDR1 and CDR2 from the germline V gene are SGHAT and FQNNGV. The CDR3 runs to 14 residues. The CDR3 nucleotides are TGTGCCAGCAGCTTAGCAGGGGGCGGATACGAGCAGTACTTC. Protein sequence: CASSLAGGGYEQYF.

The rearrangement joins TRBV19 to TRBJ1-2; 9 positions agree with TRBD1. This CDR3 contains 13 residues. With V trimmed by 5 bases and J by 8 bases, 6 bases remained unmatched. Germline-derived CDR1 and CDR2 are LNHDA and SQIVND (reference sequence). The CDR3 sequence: CASSAGTGLGYTF. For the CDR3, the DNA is TGTGCCAGTAGTGCCGGGACAGGGCTCGGCTACACCTTC.

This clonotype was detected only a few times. CDR3 sequence: CASSALVPKSDTQYF. The DNA for the CDR3 is TGTGCCAGCAGCGCACTAGTCCCGAAATCAGATACGCAGTATTTT. V is TRBV12-3 or TRBV12-4 and J is TRBJ2-3; D is possibly TRBD2 (5 bases). This CDR3 is built from 15 residues. V was pared by 6 bases and J by 4 bases, with 17 bases between.

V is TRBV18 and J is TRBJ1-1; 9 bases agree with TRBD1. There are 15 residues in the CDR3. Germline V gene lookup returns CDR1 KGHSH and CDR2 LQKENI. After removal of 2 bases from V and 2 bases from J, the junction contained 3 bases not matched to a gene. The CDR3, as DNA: TGTGCCAGCTCACCAACAGGGGGCGAAAACACTGAAGCTTTCTTT. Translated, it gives CASSPTGGENTEAFF.

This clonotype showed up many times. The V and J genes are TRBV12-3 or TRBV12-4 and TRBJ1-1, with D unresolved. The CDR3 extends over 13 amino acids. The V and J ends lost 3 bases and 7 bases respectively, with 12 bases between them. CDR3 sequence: CASSFLLESEAFF. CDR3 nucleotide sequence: TGTGCCAGCAGTTTCCTTTTGGAGAGTGAAGCTTTCTTT.

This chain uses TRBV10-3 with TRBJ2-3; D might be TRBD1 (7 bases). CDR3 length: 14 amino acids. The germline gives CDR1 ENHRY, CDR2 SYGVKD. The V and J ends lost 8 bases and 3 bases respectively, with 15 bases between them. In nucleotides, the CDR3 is TGTGCCATCGACTCAGGGGGGAGTACAGATACGCAGTATTTT. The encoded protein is CAIDSGGSTDTQYF.

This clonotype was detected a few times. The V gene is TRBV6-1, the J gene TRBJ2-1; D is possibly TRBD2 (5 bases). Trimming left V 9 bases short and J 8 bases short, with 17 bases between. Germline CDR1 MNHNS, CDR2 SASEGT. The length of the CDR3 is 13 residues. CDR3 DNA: TGTGCCAGTCTCACCTCTGGAGGCGATGAGCAGTTCTTC. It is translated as CASLTSGGDEQFF.

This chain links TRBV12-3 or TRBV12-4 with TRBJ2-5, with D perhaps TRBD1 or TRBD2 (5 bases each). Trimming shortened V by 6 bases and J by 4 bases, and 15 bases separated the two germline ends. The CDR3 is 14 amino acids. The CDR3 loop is CASSWGSGRETQYF. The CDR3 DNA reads TGTGCCAGCAGCTGGGGGTCAGGGAGAGAGACCCAGTACTTC.

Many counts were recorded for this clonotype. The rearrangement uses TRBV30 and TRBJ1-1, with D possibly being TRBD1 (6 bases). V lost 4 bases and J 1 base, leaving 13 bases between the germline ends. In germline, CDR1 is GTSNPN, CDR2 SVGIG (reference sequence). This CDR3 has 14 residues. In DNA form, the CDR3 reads TGTGCCTGGATCGTGAGACAGGAGAACACTGAAGCTTTCTTT. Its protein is CAWIVRQENTEAFF.

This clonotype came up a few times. DNA for the CDR3: TGTGCCAGCAGCCTCCTAGGACAGCTAGACACCGGGGAGCTGTTTTTT. As protein: CASSLLGQLDTGELFF. The chain has TRBV7-3 and TRBJ2-2; possibly TRBD1 for D (6 bases). V dropped 5 bases and J dropped 3 bases, with 16 bases sitting between them. The CDR3 is 16 residues long. CDR1 is SGHTA, CDR2 FQGTGA, per germline.

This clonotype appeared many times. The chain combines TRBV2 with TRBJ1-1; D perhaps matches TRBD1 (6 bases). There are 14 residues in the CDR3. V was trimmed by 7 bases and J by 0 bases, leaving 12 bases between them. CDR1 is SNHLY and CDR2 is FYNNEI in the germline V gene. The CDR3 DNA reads TGTGCCAGCACCCTGGACAGCTTGAACACTGAAGCTTTCTTT. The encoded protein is CASTLDSLNTEAFF.

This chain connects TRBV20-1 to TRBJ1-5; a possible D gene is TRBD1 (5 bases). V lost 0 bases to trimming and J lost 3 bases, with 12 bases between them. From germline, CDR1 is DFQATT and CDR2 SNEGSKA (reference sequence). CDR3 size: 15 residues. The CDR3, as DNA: TGCAGTGCTAGAGATGACAGTATCCCCAATCAGCCCCAGCATTTT. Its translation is CSARDDSIPNQPQHF.

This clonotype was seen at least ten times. The CDR3 loop reads CASSLESRFSDTQYF. The CDR3 DNA reads as TGTGCCAGCAGTTTAGAGAGTAGGTTCTCAGATACGCAGTATTTT. The chain joins TRBV12-3 or TRBV12-4 to TRBJ2-3; unclear D gene. The CDR3 is made up of 15 amino acids. The V and J ends lost 1 base and 4 bases respectively, with 12 bases between them.